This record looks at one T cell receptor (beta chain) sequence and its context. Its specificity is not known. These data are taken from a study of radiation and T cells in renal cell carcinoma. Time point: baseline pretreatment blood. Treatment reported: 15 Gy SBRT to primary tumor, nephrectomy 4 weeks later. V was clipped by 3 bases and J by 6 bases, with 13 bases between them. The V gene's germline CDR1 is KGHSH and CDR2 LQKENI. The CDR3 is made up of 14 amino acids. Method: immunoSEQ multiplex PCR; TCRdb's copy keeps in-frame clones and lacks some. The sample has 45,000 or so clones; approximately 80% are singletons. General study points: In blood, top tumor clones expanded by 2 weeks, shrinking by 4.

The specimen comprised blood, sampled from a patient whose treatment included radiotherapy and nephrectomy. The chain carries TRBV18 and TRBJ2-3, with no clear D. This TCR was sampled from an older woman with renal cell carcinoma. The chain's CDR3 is CASSPTGPRDTQYF. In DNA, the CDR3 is TGTGCCAGCTCACCGACGGGCCCACGGGATACGCAGTATTTT.